Below are 19 T cell receptor beta chains sequenced from a single sample in a study of blood T cell repertoires in COVID-19. Profiled with immunoSEQ multiplex PCR; TCRdb holds only in-frame clones, not every one. Found here are some 180,000 clones, around 84% of them singletons; the top ten hold roughly 2.5%. The material sequenced was peripheral blood. All receptors derive from an elderly woman with COVID-19, enrolled during active disease.

This clone was counted between two and nine times. The chain uses TRBV7-2 and TRBJ2-7; 9 bases are shared with TRBD2. Per germline, CDR1 SGHTA and CDR2 FQGNSA. The CDR3 spans 17 residues. After removal of 2 bases from V and 0 bases from J, the junction contained 8 bases not matched to a gene. CDR3 in amino acids: CASSLTAGGVSSYEQYF. In nucleotides, the CDR3 is TGTGCCAGCAGCTTAACAGCGGGAGGCGTTAGCTCCTACGAGCAGTACTTC.

This chain connects TRBV2 to TRBJ1-5; maybe TRBD1 (6 bases). This CDR3 has 13 amino acids. Trimming left V 8 bases short and J 1 base short, with 9 bases between. Germline V gives CDR1 SNHLY, CDR2 FYNNEI. CDR3 region: CASSGTSNQPQHF. Here the CDR3 DNA reads TGTGCCAGCTCAGGGACAAGCAATCAGCCCCAGCATTTT.

V gene TRBV7-6 combines with J gene TRBJ1-3; tentatively, D is TRBD1 (5 bases). The V end lost 5 bases, the J end lost 0 bases, and 17 bases lay between the germline ends. Germline V gives CDR1 SGHVS, CDR2 FNYEAQ. The CDR3 extends over 17 amino acids. The chain's CDR3 is CASSPGLGRGSGNTIYF. The CDR3 DNA reads TGTGCCAGCAGCCCCGGGTTAGGGAGGGGCTCTGGAAACACCATATATTTT.

V and J are TRBV6-2 or TRBV6-3 and TRBJ1-5; 10 bases align to TRBD1. The CDR3 is made up of 17 amino acids. Germline V gives CDR1 MNHEY, CDR2 SVGEGT. After removal of 6 bases from V and 4 bases from J, the junction contained 12 bases not matched to a gene. This CDR3 is CASSLPPGQGKNQPQHF. CDR3 DNA sequence: TGTGCCAGCAGCCTCCCCCCGGGACAGGGGAAAAATCAGCCCCAGCATTTT.

The rearrangement joins TRBV28 to TRBJ2-7; 15 nucleotides agree with TRBD2. V lost 8 bases and J lost 2; bases outside the gene matches: 1. The CDR3 length is 14 residues. Germline-derived CDR1 and CDR2 are MDHEN and SYDVKM. The CDR3: CASGLAGGPYEQYF. CDR3 bases: TGTGCCAGCGGACTAGCGGGAGGGCCCTACGAGCAGTACTTC.

The chain employs TRBV6-6 and TRBJ2-7, with 9 bases fitting TRBD1. The CDR3 has 14 amino acids. Unmatched junction bases numbered 4, after V lost 4 bases and J lost 3 bases. In germline, CDR1 is MNHNY, CDR2 SVGAGI (reference sequence). DNA for the CDR3: TGTGCCAGCAGTTTACAGGGGGCCTTCTACGAGCAGTACTTC. Translating gives CASSLQGAFYEQYF.

The chain carries TRBV3-1 (or the pseudogene TRBV3-2) and TRBJ2-3; D possibly corresponds to TRBD1 (6 bases). This CDR3 is built from 12 residues. The V gene's germline CDR1 is LGHDT and CDR2 YNNKEL (reference sequence). V lost 1 base and J 11 bases, leaving 10 bases between the germline ends. The CDR3 coding sequence is TGTGCCAGCAGCCAAGCCGAGGGACAGCAGTATTTT. It yields the protein CASSQAEGQQYF.

V usage is TRBV21-1 and J usage is TRBJ2-7; the tabulated D call, TRBD1, remains unverified against the DNA. TRBV21-1 is designated a pseudogene. The CDR3 is 16 residues long. The CDR3 DNA follows: TGTGCCAGCAGCAAAGATGGCAGGGGCCTTTCTTACGAGCAGTACTTC. The encoded protein is CASSKDGRGLSYEQYF.

This sequence joins TRBV19 and TRBJ2-6; 8 bases match TRBD1. In germline, CDR1 is LNHDA, CDR2 SQIVND (reference sequence). With V trimmed by 5 bases and J by 0 bases, 18 bases remained unmatched. This CDR3 has 21 amino acids. The CDR3 region has the DNA TGTGCCAGTAGTTTGTCTGGGCAGGGGGCTTCAAGGGGCTCTGGGGCCAACGTCCTGACTTTC. Protein product: CASSLSGQGASRGSGANVLTF.

The chain has TRBV15 and TRBJ2-1, with 11 positions matching TRBD2. Germline CDR1 LNHNV, CDR2 YYDKDF (reference sequence). This CDR3 is built from 15 residues. V dropped 5 bases and J dropped 6; count of bases not matched to a gene: 6. CDR3 in amino acids: CATSGRLAGSNEQFF. CDR3 nucleotide sequence: TGTGCCACCAGCGGTCGACTAGCGGGAAGCAATGAGCAGTTCTTC.

The J gene is TRBJ2-7, the V gene TRBV28, with a tentative D call TRBD2 (7 bases). The CDR3 runs 15 residues. Trimming took 6 bases from V and 8 from J, leaving 23 bases between them. Germline V lookup: CDR1 MDHEN, CDR2 SYDVKM. The CDR3 region is CASRGADRGRVQQYF. CDR3 nucleotides: TGTGCCAGCAGGGGGGCGGACCGGGGGAGGGTCCAGCAGTACTTC.

This chain uses TRBV18 with TRBJ2-1; 8 nucleotides match TRBD2. From germline, CDR1 is KGHSH and CDR2 LQKENI. Unmatched junction bases numbered 10, after V lost 0 bases and J lost 9 bases. The CDR3 covers 16 residues. CDR3 sequence: CASSPPNSGAWGEQFF. The CDR3 DNA reads as TGTGCCAGCTCACCACCGAATAGCGGGGCATGGGGTGAGCAGTTCTTC.

DNA for the CDR3: TGTGCCACCAGGCTAGGTCACACCGGGGAGCTGTTTTTT. Protein product: CATRLGHTGELFF. V gene TRBV15 combines with J gene TRBJ2-2, with D uncertain. The V end lost 6 bases, the J end lost 3 bases, and 8 bases lay between the germline ends. The CDR3 extends over 13 amino acids. CDR1 LNHNV and CDR2 YYDKDF come from the germline V gene (reference sequence).

V gene TRBV7-2 combines with J gene TRBJ2-2; tentative D call: TRBD2 (5 bases). This CDR3 is built from 14 residues. Per germline, CDR1 SGHTA and CDR2 FQGNSA. Trimming pared 1 base from V and 7 bases from J, leaving 10 bases between. The CDR3, as DNA: TGTGCCAGCAGCTTAGGAGGGAGCGTCGGGGAGCTGTTTTTT. It encodes CASSLGGSVGELFF.

The V call is TRBV4-1, the J call TRBJ2-7; tentative D call: TRBD1 (6 bases). CDR1 MGHRA and CDR2 YSYEKL come from the germline V gene. The V gene lost 4 bases and the J gene lost 3 bases, with 25 bases spanning the gap. The CDR3 has 18 amino acids. CDR3 DNA: TGCGCCAGCAGCCCCATTTCCAGGTGGGGGCAACCGGACTACGAGCAGTACTTC. Encoded protein: CASSPISRWGQPDYEQYF.

The V and J genes are TRBV7-8 and TRBJ1-6; no definite D call. V lost 0 bases and J lost 7, with 7 bases in between. The CDR3 length is 14 residues. Germline V gene data show CDR1 as SGHVS and CDR2 as FQNEAQ. CDR3 loop: CASSLAALNSPLHF. The DNA of the CDR3 is TGTGCCAGCAGCTTAGCGGCCCTCAATTCACCCCTCCACTTT. Filled out from reference TRBV7-8 and TRBJ1-6, the complete variable domain reads GAGVSQSPRYKVAKRGQDVALRCDPISGHVSLFWYQQALGQGPEFLTYFQNEAQLDKSGLPSDRFFAERPEGSVSTLKIQRTQQEDSAVYLCASSLAALNSPLHFGNGTRLTVT.

This clone was picked up one time. The chain uses TRBV6-4 and TRBJ2-1, with D possibly being TRBD2 (5 bases). Germline assignment: CDR1 MRHNA and CDR2 SNTAGT. V was pared by 4 bases and J by 8 bases, with 12 bases between. There are 13 residues in the CDR3. CDR3 amino acids: CASSVSLGDEQFF. In DNA form, the CDR3 reads TGTGCCAGCAGTGTCTCACTAGGCGATGAGCAGTTCTTC.

The CDR3 DNA reads as TGTGCCAGCAGTACCTGGGGGCTGGACACTGAAGCTTTCTTT. This gives the protein CASSTWGLDTEAFF. This chain links TRBV2 with TRBJ1-1; perhaps TRBD1 as D (6 bases). The germline gives CDR1 SNHLY, CDR2 FYNNEI. The CDR3 length is 14 residues. Trimming stripped 5 bases from V and 3 bases from J, with 13 bases between. The full variable domain, rest sourced from reference TRBV2 and TRBJ1-1, is EPEVTQTPSHQVTQMGQEVILRCVPISNHLYFYWYRQILGQKVEFLVSFYNNEISEKSEIFDDQFSVERPDGSNFTLKIRSTKLEDSAMYFCASSTWGLDTEAFFGQGTRLTVV.

V is TRBV5-4 and J is TRBJ1-1; TRBD1 matches 8 bases. J gave up 7 bases and V 9 bases, and 8 bases lay outside the gene matches. This CDR3 is built from 12 residues. CDR1 is SGHNT, CDR2 YYREEE, per germline (reference sequence). This CDR3 reads CATSGGWGEAFF. The CDR3 coding sequence is TGTGCCACCTCAGGGGGCTGGGGTGAAGCTTTCTTT. The entire variable domain, with the rest obtained from reference TRBV5-4 and TRBJ1-1, is as follows: ETGVTQSPTHLIKTRGQQVTLRCSSQSGHNTVSWYQQALGQGPQFIFQYYREEENGRGNFPPRFSGLQFPNYSSELNVNALELDDSALYLCATSGGWGEAFFGQGTRLTVV.